Below, 10 T cell receptor beta chains from the same sample are listed, as sequenced in a study of blood T cell repertoires in COVID-19. Method: immunoSEQ multiplex PCR; TCRdb's copy keeps in-frame clones and lacks some. The sample yields over 250,000 clones, 75% to 90% seen once. Sequencing input: peripheral blood. The receptors were gathered from an older woman with acute or convalescent COVID-19.

The genes are TRBV7-2 and TRBJ1-2; TRBD1 might be the D (5 bases). V was clipped by 5 bases and J by 4 bases, with 14 bases between them. The CDR3 extends over 14 amino acids. Germline V gene sequence: CDR1 SGHTA, CDR2 FQGNSA. The CDR3 here is CASSPATEGYGYTF. The CDR3 DNA follows: TGTGCCAGCAGCCCCGCGACAGAAGGCTATGGCTACACCTTC.

The chain employs TRBV9 and TRBJ2-2; D perhaps matches TRBD2 (6 bases). In germline, CDR1 is SGDLS, CDR2 YYNGEE. The CDR3 covers 17 residues. Trimming removed 3 bases at V and 6 bases at J, with 21 bases between. The CDR3 protein is CASSETGGETKAGELFF. The DNA of the CDR3 is TGTGCCAGCAGCGAAACAGGAGGGGAGACCAAAGCCGGGGAGCTGTTTTTT.

The CDR3 spells CASRDEGYEQYF. CDR3 bases: TGTGCCAGCAGGGACGAGGGTTACGAGCAGTACTTC. The chain is built from TRBV12-3 or TRBV12-4 and TRBJ2-7; tentative D call: TRBD2 (5 bases). The CDR3 is 12 amino acids. The V end lost 6 bases, the J end lost 4 bases, and 10 bases lay between the germline ends.

The J gene is TRBJ1-5, the V gene TRBV4-1, with D uncertain. The germline V and J ends were trimmed by 6 bases and 0 bases, with 30 bases remaining between them. Germline CDR1 reads MGHRA; CDR2 reads YSYEKL. This CDR3 is built from 21 residues. The CDR3 DNA reads TGCGCCAGCAGTCACCCATCTCTCCTCAGCCCCGGGTCTCTTAGCAATCAGCCCCAGCATTTT. Encoded protein: CASSHPSLLSPGSLSNQPQHF.

The V and J genes are TRBV11-2 and TRBJ2-7; tentative D call: TRBD2 (6 bases). The germline V and J ends were trimmed by 3 bases and 0 bases, with 12 bases remaining between them. Germline V CDR1 and CDR2: SGHAT, FQNNGV. This CDR3 is built from 15 residues. CDR3 sequence: CASSLGAGISYEQYF. As DNA, the CDR3 is TGTGCCAGCAGCTTGGGAGCGGGTATCTCCTACGAGCAGTACTTC.

The sample holds one count of this clone. The V gene is TRBV29-1, the J gene TRBJ2-1; 12 positions match TRBD2. CDR3 size: 20 residues. Losses at the gene ends were 4 bases for V and 0 bases for J; bases not matched to a gene: 16. Germline V gene data show CDR1 as SQVTM and CDR2 as ANQGSEA. The CDR3 loop reads CSVGAASGRAGGSSYNEQFF. CDR3 bases: TGCAGCGTTGGGGCGGCTAGCGGGAGGGCCGGGGGAAGCTCCTACAATGAGCAGTTCTTC.

The rearrangement joins TRBV2 to TRBJ2-2; TRBD1 agrees at 7 bases. The V gene end was trimmed by 4 bases and the J gene end by 4 bases; junction bases not matched to a gene: 6. The CDR3 extends over 15 amino acids. The germline gives CDR1 SNHLY, CDR2 FYNNEI. CDR3 amino acids: CASSVQGVGTGELFF. The DNA of the CDR3 is TGTGCCAGCAGTGTCCAGGGGGTTGGCACCGGGGAGCTGTTTTTT.

The rearrangement uses TRBV19 and TRBJ1-5, with D tentatively TRBD1 (6 bases). V was cut by 1 base and J by 7 bases, with 14 bases left in between. Germline V lookup: CDR1 LNHDA, CDR2 SQIVND (reference sequence). The CDR3 has 15 residues. The CDR3 DNA is TGTGCCAGTAGTATAGTGCCCTCAGGGGTCCAGCCCCAGCATTTT. Its translation: CASSIVPSGVQPQHF.

The rearrangement joins TRBV7-2 to TRBJ2-5, with D possibly being TRBD1 (6 bases). Germline V lookup: CDR1 SGHTA, CDR2 FQGNSA. The V end lost 1 base, the J end lost 3 bases, and 12 bases lay between the germline ends. The CDR3 has 15 amino acids. The CDR3 is CASSLGSQGKETQYF. In DNA, the CDR3 is TGTGCCAGCAGCTTAGGATCCCAGGGGAAAGAGACCCAGTACTTC.

The V and J genes are TRBV24-1 and TRBJ1-2, with D maybe TRBD1 (6 bases). Trimming took off 2 bases at V and 5 bases at J, with 8 bases between the two ends. Germline CDR1 is KGHDR and CDR2 is SFDVKD. The CDR3 spans 13 residues. The CDR3 region is CATSDSGVYGYTF. The DNA of the CDR3 is TGTGCCACCAGTGATTCAGGGGTGTATGGCTACACCTTC.